One and the same sample provided the 17 T cell receptor beta chains below, sequenced in a study of blood T cell repertoires in COVID-19. Sequencing used immunoSEQ multiplex PCR; TCRdb keeps in-frame clones, though not all of them. The sample comprises about 120,000 clones, roughly four fifths of which are singletons, and 9.5% to 13% rests with the top ten. Source material: peripheral blood. Receptor source: a human donor in a cohort sampled during active COVID-19.

J is TRBJ2-3 and V is TRBV7-9, with D unclear. Per germline, CDR1 SEHNR and CDR2 FQNEAQ (reference sequence). V gave up 1 base and J gave up 3 bases, with 11 bases separating them. This CDR3 contains 15 residues. CDR3 sequence: CASSLGYGPTDTQYF. The CDR3 DNA is TGTGCCAGCAGCTTAGGGTACGGTCCGACAGATACGCAGTATTTT.

In regard to this clone: At the DNA level, this CDR3 is encoded by other sequences in the same sample as well. The chain couples TRBV4-3 to TRBJ2-2, with TRBD1 identical over 7 bases. In germline, CDR1 is LGHNA, CDR2 YSLEER. With V trimmed by 3 bases and J by 6 bases, 1 base remained unmatched. This CDR3 region has 13 residues. For the CDR3, the DNA is TGCGCCAGCAGCCAGCAGGGGGCCGGGGAGCTGTTTTTT. Encoded protein: CASSQQGAGELFF.

The rearrangement joins TRBV3-1 (or the pseudogene TRBV3-2) to TRBJ1-5, with a tentative D call TRBD1 (6 bases). Trimming removed 2 bases at V and 5 bases at J, with 19 bases between. CDR3 size: 17 residues. Looked up from germline, CDR1 is LGHDT and CDR2 is YNNKEL (reference sequence). The CDR3 bases are TGTGCCAGCAGCCAACTCCTAGACAGGAAACGGGATCAGCCCCAGCATTTT. Its protein product is CASSQLLDRKRDQPQHF.

The CDR3 here is CASSLVKNTEAFF. CDR3 nucleotides: TGTGCCAGCAGCTTAGTAAAGAACACTGAAGCTTTCTTT. The chain is built from TRBV11-1 and TRBJ1-1, with D hard to call. V shed 1 base and J shed 1 base, with 4 bases lying between them. The length of the CDR3 is 13 residues. Per germline, CDR1 SGHAT and CDR2 FQDESV (reference sequence).

This chain connects TRBV9 to TRBJ2-3; TRBD1 agrees at 9 bases. Trimming cost V 6 bases and J 4 bases; bases outside gene matches: 3. There are 13 residues in the CDR3. CDR1 SGDLS and CDR2 YYNGEE come from the germline V gene. The chain's CDR3 is CASNRQGADTQYF. The DNA of the CDR3 is TGTGCCAGCAACAGACAGGGGGCAGATACGCAGTATTTT. The full variable domain, completed using reference TRBV9 and TRBJ2-3, is DSGVTQTPKHLITATGQRVTLRCSPRSGDLSVYWYQQSLDQGLQFLIQYYNGEERAKGNILERFSAQQFPDLHSELNLSSLELGDSALYFCASNRQGADTQYFGPGTRLTVL.

The rearrangement uses TRBV5-1 and TRBJ2-1; 11 bases agree with TRBD2. The CDR3 has 14 residues. CDR1 SGHRS and CDR2 YFSETQ come from the germline V gene. The V and J ends lost 6 bases and 10 bases, in that order; junction bases with no gene match: 9. CDR3 DNA sequence: TGCGCCAGCACCCGTAGCGGGGGGGCCGTCGAGCAGTTCTTC. It is translated as CASTRSGGAVEQFF. The full variable domain, with the rest looked up from reference TRBV5-1 and TRBJ2-1, is KAGVTQTPRYLIKTRGQQVTLSCSPISGHRSVSWYQQTPGQGLQFLFEYFSETQRNKGNFPGRFSGRQFSNSRSEMNVSTLELGDSALYLCASTRSGGAVEQFFGPGTRLTVL.

The chain couples TRBV7-8 to TRBJ1-5; no reliable D call. The germline gives CDR1 SGHVS, CDR2 FQNEAQ. The CDR3 runs to 20 residues. Trimming removed 1 base at V and 0 bases at J, with 22 bases between. The CDR3 loop is CASSLGGRGSGLYSNQPQHF. CDR3 DNA sequence: TGTGCCAGCAGCTTAGGAGGTCGGGGATCTGGGCTATATAGCAATCAGCCCCAGCATTTT.

This clone has more than one count but fewer than ten. The rearrangement uses TRBV5-1 and TRBJ1-6; the match to TRBD1 covers 8 bases. Germline CDR1 SGHRS, CDR2 YFSETQ. The CDR3 length is 16 residues. With V trimmed by 3 bases and J by 3 bases, 5 bases remained unmatched. CDR3 nucleotides: TGCGCCAGCAGCTCACAGGGGGGTGGCTATAATTCACCCCTCCACTTT. This gives the protein CASSSQGGGYNSPLHF. Complete variable domain (other parts from reference TRBV5-1 and TRBJ1-6): KAGVTQTPRYLIKTRGQQVTLSCSPISGHRSVSWYQQTPGQGLQFLFEYFSETQRNKGNFPGRFSGRQFSNSRSEMNVSTLELGDSALYLCASSSQGGGYNSPLHFGNGTRLTVT.

The genes are TRBV10-2 and TRBJ1-5; D is ambiguous. The ends were cut back, 0 bases at V and 0 bases at J, with 6 bases in the middle. The CDR3 extends over 15 amino acids. CDR1 is WSHSY and CDR2 is SAAADI in the germline V gene. CDR3 sequence: CASSESSYSNQPQHF. For the CDR3, the DNA is TGCGCCAGCAGTGAGTCGTCTTATAGCAATCAGCCCCAGCATTTT.

This sequence joins TRBV2 and TRBJ1-3, with TRBD1 as a possible D gene (5 bases). V was shortened by 8 bases and J by 0 bases, with 11 bases between the two germline ends. CDR3 size: 14 residues. In germline, CDR1 is SNHLY, CDR2 FYNNEI. The CDR3 sequence is CASFRGSSGNTIYF. The DNA for the CDR3 is TGTGCCAGCTTTCGGGGGAGCTCTGGAAACACCATATATTTT.

The chain combines TRBV9 with TRBJ2-5; maybe TRBD2 (6 bases). V lost 0 bases, J lost 4 bases, and 16 bases lay in between. Germline V gives CDR1 SGDLS, CDR2 YYNGEE. The CDR3 sequence is 16 residues long. The CDR3: CASSVVAEALPETQYF. In DNA form, the CDR3 reads TGTGCCAGCAGCGTAGTAGCGGAGGCGTTACCAGAGACCCAGTACTTC.

The rearrangement uses TRBV10-2 and TRBJ2-1; a possible D gene is TRBD1 (6 bases). Germline assignment: CDR1 WSHSY and CDR2 SAAADI. Between the trimmed V and J ends, which lost 7 bases and 4 bases, there was a span of 14 bases. The CDR3 loop spans 14 amino acids. The CDR3 DNA reads as TGCGCCAGCAAGCCGTCGGGACAATACAATGAGCAGTTCTTC. Protein: CASKPSGQYNEQFF.

The chain links TRBV9 to TRBJ2-1; 11 bases match TRBD2. The junction had 8 bases not matched to a gene; V was cut back by 5 bases and J by 7 bases. CDR1 and CDR2 from the germline V gene are SGDLS and YYNGEE. This CDR3 has 15 residues. Here the CDR3 reads CASSRTSGGGNEQFF. In DNA form, the CDR3 reads TGTGCCAGCAGTCGCACTAGCGGGGGTGGAAATGAGCAGTTCTTC.

This clone was seen a single time. This chain joins TRBV7-9 and TRBJ1-4, with no clear D. The V gene lost 7 bases and the J gene lost 3 bases, with 9 bases spanning the gap. Germline lookup yields CDR1 SEHNR and CDR2 FQNEAQ (reference sequence). The CDR3 consists of 13 residues. CDR3 sequence (DNA): TGTGCCAGCAACAGTCAGGCTAATGAAAAACTGTTTTTT. This translates into CASNSQANEKLFF.

The J gene is TRBJ2-5, the V gene TRBV9; 10 bases are a match to TRBD2. V lost 0 bases and J lost 4; bases outside the gene matches: 3. The germline V gene encodes CDR1 SGDLS and CDR2 YYNGEE. The CDR3 extends over 15 amino acids. The chain's CDR3 is CASSVESGGGETQYF. The CDR3 region has the DNA TGTGCCAGCAGCGTAGAGAGCGGGGGGGGAGAGACCCAGTACTTC.

The chain combines TRBV7-7 with TRBJ2-3; D is possibly TRBD2 (5 bases). The CDR3 covers 14 residues. Trimming took off 1 base at V and 5 bases at J, with 10 bases between the two ends. Germline V gives CDR1 SSHAT, CDR2 FNYEAQ (reference sequence). The CDR3 region is CASSLGSAGDTQYF. CDR3 sequence (DNA): TGTGCCAGCAGCTTAGGTTCGGCGGGAGATACGCAGTATTTT.

J is TRBJ2-2 and V is TRBV6-2 or TRBV6-3; possible D gene TRBD1, 5 bases. Trimming took off 4 bases at V and 4 bases at J, with 10 bases between the two ends. The germline V gene encodes CDR1 MNHEY and CDR2 SVGEGT. This CDR3 has 14 residues. For the CDR3, the DNA is TGTGCCAGCAGTTCAACAGGACCCACCGGGGAGCTGTTTTTT. It is translated as CASSSTGPTGELFF.